One and the same sample provided the 17 T cell receptor beta chains below, sequenced in a study of T cells after yellow fever vaccination. TCRdb redid the calling of the 5' RACE reads with MiXCR, one entry per CDR3 protein. Of 550,000 or so distinct CDR3 sequences in the sample, 15% to 20% were seen once. The sequenced sample was PBMCs, obtained 15 days after the yellow fever booster vaccination. The receptors derive from a man younger than 45 who received the YFV17D yellow fever vaccine.

This clonotype has just a few counts. V is TRBV2 and J is TRBJ1-2; TRBD1 might be the D (6 bases). CDR1 SNHLY and CDR2 FYNNEI come from the germline V gene. Trimming removed 7 bases at V and 3 bases at J, with 12 bases between. The CDR3 has 13 amino acids. CDR3 in amino acids: CASTAGVDYGYTF. CDR3 nucleotide sequence: TGTGCCAGCACTGCAGGGGTGGACTATGGCTACACCTTC.

The chain recombines TRBV29-1 with TRBJ2-1; D may be TRBD2 (6 bases). Deletions cut 5 bases from V and 8 bases from J, with 16 bases between. CDR1 is SQVTM and CDR2 is ANQGSEA in the germline V gene. This CDR3 contains 13 residues. The CDR3 DNA sequence: TGCAGCGTTAGGGACTCAAGAGGGGATGAGCAGTTCTTC. It codes for CSVRDSRGDEQFF.

This clonotype was counted between two and nine times. The V and J genes are TRBV20-1 and TRBJ2-6, with D possibly matching TRBD1 (6 bases). The CDR3 runs 15 residues. Germline V gene data show CDR1 as DFQATT and CDR2 as SNEGSKA (reference sequence). Trimming cost V 3 bases and J 0 bases, with 9 bases left between them. The CDR3 region is CSARDSDSGANVLTF. CDR3 DNA: TGCAGTGCTAGGGACAGCGACTCTGGGGCCAACGTCCTGACTTTC.

This clonotype was detected ten times or more. V is TRBV20-1 and J is TRBJ2-2, with D perhaps TRBD2 (5 bases). Per germline, CDR1 DFQATT and CDR2 SNEGSKA (reference sequence). This CDR3 has 16 residues. V lost 2 bases and J 8 bases, leaving 21 bases between the germline ends. CDR3 DNA: TGCAGTGCTAGAAAACCCAGTGGAGGTGGGCGTGGGGAGCTGTTTTTT. Protein product: CSARKPSGGGRGELFF.

This clonotype came up a few times. The V gene is TRBV5-4, the J gene TRBJ2-7, with 8 bases aligning to TRBD1. The CDR3 runs to 15 residues. CDR1 is SGHNT and CDR2 is YYREEE in the germline V gene (reference sequence). V lost 4 bases, J lost 4 bases, and 10 bases stayed unmatched. The CDR3: CASSPVDRVGYEQYF. CDR3 coding DNA: TGTGCCAGCAGCCCAGTGGACAGGGTGGGGTACGAGCAGTACTTC.

This clonotype occurred a few times. The chain combines TRBV6-2 or TRBV6-3 with TRBJ2-4, with a tentative D call TRBD1 (6 bases). Trimming took off 6 bases at V and 1 base at J, with 25 bases between the two ends. The CDR3 spans 19 residues. Germline CDR1 reads MNHEY; CDR2 reads SVGEGT. In DNA, the CDR3 is TGTGCCAGCAGCGCCACCCGGAACAGACAGGTCGGGGCCAAAAACATTCAGTACTTC. Residues: CASSATRNRQVGAKNIQYF.

This clonotype was counted many times. V and J are TRBV11-3 and TRBJ2-1; D uncertain. The CDR3 extends over 15 amino acids. Trimming took 0 bases from V and 0 from J, leaving 6 bases between them. The germline V gene has CDR1 SGHNT and CDR2 YENEEA. The CDR3 is CASSLEASSYNEQFF. The CDR3 coding sequence is TGTGCCAGCAGCTTAGAGGCAAGCTCCTACAATGAGCAGTTCTTC.

The chain carries TRBV15 and TRBJ2-2; 10 bases line up with TRBD2. The germline gives CDR1 LNHNV, CDR2 YYDKDF (reference sequence). The CDR3 has 18 amino acids. Unmatched junction bases numbered 4, after V lost 0 bases and J lost 0 bases. CDR3 sequence reads: CATSRDRGLASNTGELFF. The CDR3 nucleotides read TGTGCCACCAGCAGAGACCGGGGACTAGCGTCGAACACCGGGGAGCTGTTTTTT.

This chain links TRBV12-3 or TRBV12-4 with TRBJ2-3; D perhaps matches TRBD1 (6 bases). This CDR3 has 14 amino acids. Trimming pared 6 bases from V and 0 bases from J, leaving 10 bases between. The CDR3 spells CASRGHRSTDTQYF. The CDR3 nucleotides read TGTGCCAGCAGGGGACACCGAAGCACAGATACGCAGTATTTT.

This clonotype was seen a handful of times. This sequence joins TRBV12-3 or TRBV12-4 and TRBJ2-7; D perhaps matches TRBD1 (6 bases). The CDR3 runs 14 residues. V was pared by 4 bases and J by 4 bases, with 14 bases between. In nucleotides, the CDR3 is TGTGCCAGCAGTTCGGTAGGGGGAAGGTACGAGCAGTACTTC. Its protein product is CASSSVGGRYEQYF.

This rearrangement joins TRBV5-1 to TRBJ2-1; 9 positions match TRBD2. The trim removed 2 bases at V and 9 bases at J, leaving 6 bases unmatched. Germline V gives CDR1 SGHRS, CDR2 YFSETQ. The CDR3 loop spans 14 amino acids. The CDR3 region has the DNA TGCGCCAGCAGCTTCGCGGGAGGGGAGGGTGAGCAGTTCTTC. It specifies CASSFAGGEGEQFF.

CDR3 nucleotide sequence: TGTGCCAGCAGCCACCTAGCGGGAGTAATGAGGGAGACCCAGTACTTC. Translating it yields CASSHLAGVMRETQYF. This sequence joins TRBV5-5 and TRBJ2-5; 10 bases agree with TRBD2. CDR1 is SGHKS, CDR2 YYEKEE, per germline (reference sequence). The CDR3 totals 16 residues. The junction had 11 bases not matched to a gene; V was cut back by 4 bases and J by 5 bases.

This clonotype was observed a handful of times. The gene calls are TRBV11-2 and TRBJ2-5; 9 bases line up with TRBD1. The length of the CDR3 is 15 residues. Germline V CDR1 and CDR2: SGHAT, FQNNGV. V was clipped by 4 bases and J by 4 bases; unmatched bases: 7. CDR3 in amino acids: CASSSQGALRETQYF. DNA for the CDR3: TGTGCCAGCAGCTCACAGGGGGCGCTTAGAGAGACCCAGTACTTC.

This clonotype was observed a handful of times. The chain uses TRBV20-1 and TRBJ2-7; the D gene is possibly TRBD2 (5 bases). Per the germline V gene, CDR1 is DFQATT and CDR2 is SNEGSKA (reference sequence). This CDR3 comprises 18 residues. The V gene lost 0 bases and the J gene lost 2 bases, with 23 bases spanning the gap. The CDR3 DNA reads TGCAGTGCTAGAGATTACAGTGGAGCTCGGGGTCGCCCCTACGAGCAGTACTTC. Translated: CSARDYSGARGRPYEQYF.

The V and J genes are TRBV5-1 and TRBJ2-7, with D unclear. The CDR3 is 12 amino acids. Germline values: CDR1 SGHRS, CDR2 YFSETQ. V was cut by 4 bases and J by 7 bases, with 12 bases left in between. The CDR3: CASSPNYGEQYF. CDR3 in DNA: TGCGCCAGCAGCCCGAACTATGGGGAGCAGTACTTC.

The sample holds a few counts of this clonotype. This rearrangement joins TRBV20-1 to TRBJ2-1, with 9 bases identical to TRBD2. Germline loops: CDR1 DFQATT, CDR2 SNEGSKA (reference sequence). The junction had 6 bases not matched to a gene; V was cut back by 5 bases and J by 7 bases. This CDR3 spans 13 amino acids. CDR3 DNA: TGCAGTGCTGAGGCTAGCGGGGAGAATGAGCAGTTCTTC. It yields the protein CSAEASGENEQFF.

The gene calls are TRBV29-1 and TRBJ2-2; D gene unclear. Trimming removed 7 bases at V and 0 bases at J, with 6 bases between. The CDR3 sequence is 12 residues long. The germline V gene encodes CDR1 SQVTM and CDR2 ANQGSEA. The CDR3: CSALTNTGELFF. DNA of the CDR3: TGCAGCGCCCTTACGAACACCGGGGAGCTGTTTTTT.